The sequence of this TCR beta chain was determined in a study of T cells expressing NK-cell markers. Study details: Researchers got TCR beta repertoires out of sorted CD3+CD56+NKG2C+, CD3+CD56+NKG2C- and CD3+CD56-NKG2C+ T cells.

There are 15 residues in the CDR3. Germline V gene sequence: CDR1 LGHDT, CDR2 YNNKEL (reference sequence). TCRdb reworked the 5' RACE reads into one entry per CDR3 protein, no DNA. Seen in this sample are about 460,000 distinct CDR3 sequences; the ten most common clones hold about 1.5%. Specimen: blood T cells: a sorted CD56 or NKG2C T cell subset, CD4+ or CD8+ T cells, or bulk PBMC T cells (not recorded which). V gene TRBV3-1 combines with J gene TRBJ2-1. The receptor was isolated from a woman in her forties or fifties in good health. The CDR3 spells CASSQFAGGYNEQFF.